These 30 T cell receptor beta chains originate from one sample sequenced in a study of control samples from healthy donors and cancer patients. The data were produced by immunoSEQ multiplex PCR, yet TCRdb's version contains in-frame clones alone and is incomplete. The table has about 190,000 clones, approximately 91% seen once. Sequencing was performed on blood. All receptors derive from a man aged 25-45 years in good health.

The chain recombines TRBV30 with TRBJ1-2; D is unresolved. This CDR3 comprises 12 residues. Germline CDR1 reads GTSNPN; CDR2 reads SVGIG (reference sequence). Between the trimmed V and J ends, which lost 2 bases and 4 bases, there was a span of 8 bases. This chain's CDR3 is CAWSRVSYGYTF. DNA of the CDR3: TGTGCCTGGAGTAGGGTCTCCTATGGCTACACCTTC. The full variable domain, rest sourced from reference TRBV30 and TRBJ1-2, is SQTIHQWPATLVQPVGSPLSLECTVEGTSNPNLYWYRQAAGRGLQLLFYSVGIGQISSEVPQNLSASRPQDRQFILSSKKLLLSDSGFYLCAWSRVSYGYTFGSGTRLTVV.

V gene TRBV11-2 combines with J gene TRBJ1-1, with D maybe TRBD1 (6 bases). This CDR3 region has 18 residues. V shed 5 bases and J shed 0 bases, with 22 bases lying between them. Germline lookup yields CDR1 SGHAT and CDR2 FQNNGV. The CDR3 reads CASSPTGRGLGMNTEAFF. The DNA for the CDR3 is TGTGCCAGCAGCCCCACAGGGAGAGGGTTGGGTATGAACACTGAAGCTTTCTTT.

The chain carries TRBV5-1 and TRBJ1-3; D call uncertain. The CDR3 spans 17 residues. V lost 2 bases to trimming and J lost 2 bases, with 17 bases between them. Per the germline V gene, CDR1 is SGHRS and CDR2 is YFSETQ. The CDR3, as DNA: TGCGCCAGCAGCTTACTCGGAATTCAGGAAACTGGAAACACCATATATTTT. It codes for CASSLLGIQETGNTIYF.

CDR3 sequence: CASSFYATNEKLFF. The CDR3 DNA reads as TGTGCCAGCAGTTTTTACGCAACTAATGAAAAACTGTTTTTT. The chain is built from TRBV28 and TRBJ1-4; D is unclear. Trimming took 3 bases from V and 0 from J, leaving 5 bases between them. This CDR3 is built from 14 residues. The germline V gene has CDR1 MDHEN and CDR2 SYDVKM.

J is TRBJ2-3 and V is TRBV2; D uncertain. The CDR3 has 11 amino acids. The germline CDR1 and CDR2 sequences are SNHLY and FYNNEI. The V end was cut by 6 bases, the J end by 4 bases, with 5 bases between. The CDR3 region has the DNA TGTGCCAGCAGAGGCTCAGATACGCAGTATTTT. This codes for CASRGSDTQYF.

The rearrangement joins TRBV10-3 to TRBJ2-4, with 7 bases fitting TRBD2. J gave up 2 bases and V 3 bases, and 4 bases lay outside the gene matches. The CDR3 runs to 15 residues. CDR1 is ENHRY, CDR2 SYGVKD, per germline. DNA for the CDR3: TGTGCCATCAGTGATCTGGGGGGGTCCAAAAACATTCAGTACTTC. Translating it yields CAISDLGGSKNIQYF.

The chain carries TRBV3-1 (or the pseudogene TRBV3-2) and TRBJ2-7; the D gene is possibly TRBD2 (6 bases). The ends were cut back, 0 bases at V and 0 bases at J, with 15 bases in the middle. CDR1 is LGHDT and CDR2 is YNNKEL in the germline V gene (reference sequence). The CDR3 is 17 residues long. The CDR3 DNA follows: TGTGCCAGCAGCCAAGAGGGGGGTAGTTCGAGCTCCTACGAGCAGTACTTC. This codes for CASSQEGGSSSSYEQYF.

The chain carries TRBV13 and TRBJ2-3, with 7 nucleotides matching TRBD2. Germline-derived CDR1 and CDR2 are PRHDT and FYEKMQ (reference sequence). Trimming removed 5 bases from V and 2 bases from J; junction bases left unmatched: 10. The CDR3 runs 16 residues. The CDR3 nucleotides read TGTGCCAGCAGCCGACTAGCCCGAACTAACACAGATACGCAGTATTTT. It is translated as CASSRLARTNTDTQYF.

The V gene is TRBV6-6, the J gene TRBJ1-5; no clear D. This CDR3 region has 15 residues. The germline V gene encodes CDR1 MNHNY and CDR2 SVGAGI (reference sequence). V lost 5 bases and J lost 4, with 15 bases in between. CDR3 sequence: CASSPHGVGNQPQHF. The CDR3 bases are TGTGCCAGCAGTCCACATGGGGTGGGGAATCAGCCCCAGCATTTT.

The CDR3 bases are TGTGCCATCAGCACCGGGACAGGGTATTCACCCCTCCACTTT. Translating it yields CAISTGTGYSPLHF. This sequence joins TRBV10-3 and TRBJ1-6, with 9 positions matching TRBD1. Trimming took 6 bases from V and 8 from J; bases not matched to a gene: 5. CDR1 ENHRY and CDR2 SYGVKD come from the germline V gene. The CDR3 runs to 14 residues.

This sequence joins TRBV7-9 and TRBJ1-2, with D maybe TRBD1 (5 bases). The CDR3 has 16 residues. V shed 3 bases and J shed 4 bases, with 18 bases lying between them. Germline loops: CDR1 SEHNR, CDR2 FQNEAQ (reference sequence). The CDR3 DNA follows: TGTGCCAGCAGCTTCGATTTGACAGTACATCGCTATGGCTACACCTTC. Protein sequence: CASSFDLTVHRYGYTF.

The chain couples TRBV3-1 (or the pseudogene TRBV3-2) to TRBJ2-2; 10 positions agree with TRBD2. Germline V gene sequence: CDR1 LGHDT, CDR2 YNNKEL (reference sequence). With 1 base clipped from V and 8 bases from J, the junction kept 7 bases outside the gene matches. This CDR3 is 16 amino acids long. CDR3 protein: CASSQGIAGGSGELFF. DNA for the CDR3: TGTGCCAGCAGCCAAGGGATAGCGGGGGGCTCGGGGGAGCTGTTTTTT.

J is TRBJ2-1 and V is TRBV6-5; D is possibly TRBD1 (6 bases). The CDR3 runs 14 residues. V lost 6 bases, J lost 2 bases, and 11 bases lay in between. Germline CDR1 is MNHEY and CDR2 is SVGAGI. The CDR3 spells CASSTGLAYNEQFF. The CDR3 DNA follows: TGTGCCAGCAGCACAGGGTTAGCCTACAATGAGCAGTTCTTC.

V gene TRBV5-4 combines with J gene TRBJ2-7; 8 bases agree with TRBD2. The CDR3 is 15 residues long. V was clipped by 0 bases and J by 2 bases; unmatched bases: 4. The germline CDR1 and CDR2 sequences are SGHNT and YYREEE (reference sequence). CDR3 DNA sequence: TGTGCCAGCAGCTTGGTTGGCGGGGGGACCTACGAGCAGTACTTC. Amino acid sequence: CASSLVGGGTYEQYF.

The chain recombines TRBV19 with TRBJ1-1, with 10 nucleotides matching TRBD1. Per germline, CDR1 LNHDA and CDR2 SQIVND (reference sequence). CDR3 length: 13 amino acids. V was pared by 7 bases and J by 5 bases, with 4 bases of the junction left unmatched. The chain's CDR3 is CASNRDRGTEAFF. In DNA form, the CDR3 reads TGTGCCAGTAACCGGGACAGGGGTACTGAAGCTTTCTTT.

The V gene is TRBV10-3, the J gene TRBJ2-3; possibly TRBD1 or TRBD2 for D (5 bases each). The CDR3 has 16 residues. Trimming cost V 2 bases and J 1 base, with 13 bases left between them. Germline V gene lookup returns CDR1 ENHRY and CDR2 SYGVKD. The CDR3 region has the DNA TGTGCCATCAGTGAGGGGGACGATACTGGCACAGATACGCAGTATTTT. It translates to CAISEGDDTGTDTQYF.

The chain has TRBV5-1 and TRBJ2-2; D possibly corresponds to TRBD1 (6 bases). V shed 4 bases and J shed 2 bases, with 18 bases lying between them. CDR1 SGHRS and CDR2 YFSETQ come from the germline V gene. The CDR3 length is 17 residues. The CDR3 loop is CASSPRRTERNTGELFF. The CDR3 DNA sequence: TGCGCCAGCAGCCCGAGGCGGACAGAGCGAAACACCGGGGAGCTGTTTTTT.

J is TRBJ1-4 and V is TRBV6-5, with D possibly being TRBD1 (5 bases). Trimming removed 4 bases at V and 6 bases at J, with 9 bases between. The CDR3 totals 13 residues. Germline values: CDR1 MNHEY, CDR2 SVGAGI. The CDR3 sequence: CASSFRGDEKLFF. CDR3 DNA: TGTGCCAGCAGTTTCAGAGGGGATGAAAAACTGTTTTTT.

This chain uses TRBV2 with TRBJ1-2; TRBD1 might be the D (6 bases). In germline, CDR1 is SNHLY, CDR2 FYNNEI. The CDR3 has 19 amino acids. Between the trimmed V and J ends, which lost 5 bases and 5 bases, there was a span of 30 bases. The CDR3 loop is CASSPVLQGLLTISYGYTF. For the CDR3, the DNA is TGTGCCAGCAGTCCGGTGCTCCAGGGGTTACTTACCATATCGTATGGCTACACCTTC.

This clone is a singleton in its sample. This chain joins TRBV5-1 and TRBJ1-2; D is possibly TRBD1 (5 bases). V was cut by 3 bases and J by 5 bases, with 14 bases left in between. The CDR3 length is 14 residues. Germline CDR1 SGHRS, CDR2 YFSETQ. Here the CDR3 reads CASSSGRTLYGYTF. For the CDR3, the DNA is TGCGCCAGCAGCTCGGGGAGGACACTTTATGGCTACACCTTC.

CDR3 loop: CASRLMTAGQAGGEQYF. The CDR3 coding sequence is TGTGCAAGTCGCTTAATGACGGCAGGACAAGCGGGGGGAGAGCAGTACTTC. The chain couples TRBV12-2 to TRBJ2-7; the table assigns TRBD2, which was not confirmed against the DNA. TRBV12-2 has pseudogene status. CDR3 length: 17 residues.

The gene calls are TRBV3-1 (or the pseudogene TRBV3-2) and TRBJ1-4; the D gene is possibly TRBD1 (6 bases). V lost 5 bases and J lost 8, with 12 bases in between. Looked up from germline, CDR1 is LGHDT and CDR2 is YNNKEL (reference sequence). There are 13 residues in the CDR3. The CDR3 DNA reads as TGTGCCAGCAGCGGGGGCGTAGGGGAAAAACTGTTTTTT. Its translation: CASSGGVGEKLFF.

The rearrangement uses TRBV13 and TRBJ2-3; 9 positions match TRBD2. CDR1 is PRHDT and CDR2 is FYEKMQ in the germline V gene (reference sequence). The CDR3 runs 16 residues. Unmatched junction bases numbered 8, after V lost 4 bases and J lost 3 bases. CDR3 nucleotide sequence: TGTGCCAGCAGCTGGGACCCTAGCGGGGAAACAGATACGCAGTATTTT. Translation: CASSWDPSGETDTQYF.

This sequence joins TRBV2 and TRBJ2-2, with D unclear. The CDR3 covers 14 residues. The germline V gene encodes CDR1 SNHLY and CDR2 FYNNEI. V dropped 1 base and J dropped 1 base, with 4 bases sitting between them. CDR3 loop: CASSEGLNTGELFF. CDR3 coding DNA: TGTGCCAGCAGTGAAGGACTGAACACCGGGGAGCTGTTTTTT. Based on the CDR3 plus reference TRBV2 and TRBJ2-2, the full variable domain is EPEVTQTPSHQVTQMGQEVILRCVPISNHLYFYWYRQILGQKVEFLVSFYNNEISEKSEIFDDQFSVERPDGSNFTLKIRSTKLEDSAMYFCASSEGLNTGELFFGEGSRLTVL.

This chain joins TRBV27 and TRBJ2-1; 9 positions agree with TRBD2. Looked up from germline, CDR1 is MNHEY and CDR2 is SMNVEV (reference sequence). This CDR3 has 16 residues. J was trimmed by 4 bases and V by 4 bases; bases with no gene match: 8. CDR3 bases: TGTGCCAGCAGTTCCCGGGGCGGGGGGGCATACAATGAGCAGTTCTTC. It is translated as CASSSRGGGAYNEQFF.

The V gene is TRBV10-2, the J gene TRBJ1-1; D remains ambiguous. The CDR3 consists of 13 residues. Per the germline V gene, CDR1 is WSHSY and CDR2 is SAAADI. V lost 3 bases and J 0 bases, leaving 5 bases between the germline ends. CDR3 sequence reads: CASSESVNTEAFF. For the CDR3, the DNA is TGCGCCAGCAGTGAATCAGTGAACACTGAAGCTTTCTTT.

The chain uses TRBV30 and TRBJ1-1; D is possibly TRBD1 (5 bases). CDR3 length: 14 amino acids. Per germline, CDR1 GTSNPN and CDR2 SVGIG (reference sequence). The DNA of the CDR3 is TGTGCAACAAGTAGGGGTTTGATCAACACTGAAGCTTTCTTT. Amino acids: CATSRGLINTEAFF.

Worth noting for this clone: Additional DNA sequences in this sample encode the identical CDR3. V and J are TRBV9 and TRBJ2-1; D may be TRBD1 (7 bases). The germline CDR1 and CDR2 sequences are SGDLS and YYNGEE. The V end lost 0 bases, the J end lost 4 bases, and 14 bases lay between the germline ends. This CDR3 spans 16 amino acids. Here the CDR3 reads CASSVAGGGAYNEQFF. The CDR3 DNA sequence: TGTGCCAGCAGCGTAGCTGGAGGGGGCGCATACAATGAGCAGTTCTTC.

The gene calls are TRBV7-9 and TRBJ2-1; 12 bases fit TRBD2. V shed 5 bases, J shed 3 bases, and the junction held 5 bases outside the gene matches. The germline V gene has CDR1 SEHNR and CDR2 FQNEAQ (reference sequence). The CDR3 is 16 amino acids. This CDR3 reads CASSPRTSGDYNEQFF. In DNA form, the CDR3 reads TGTGCCAGCAGCCCACGGACTAGCGGGGACTACAATGAGCAGTTCTTC.

The chain joins TRBV6-5 to TRBJ1-5; D gene unclear. This CDR3 is 12 amino acids long. Trimming stripped 9 bases from V and 9 bases from J, with 15 bases between. Germline V gene sequence: CDR1 MNHEY, CDR2 SVGAGI. The CDR3 DNA reads TGTGCCAGTACGACACTCTTGGCGCCCCAGCATTTT. This sequence encodes CASTTLLAPQHF.